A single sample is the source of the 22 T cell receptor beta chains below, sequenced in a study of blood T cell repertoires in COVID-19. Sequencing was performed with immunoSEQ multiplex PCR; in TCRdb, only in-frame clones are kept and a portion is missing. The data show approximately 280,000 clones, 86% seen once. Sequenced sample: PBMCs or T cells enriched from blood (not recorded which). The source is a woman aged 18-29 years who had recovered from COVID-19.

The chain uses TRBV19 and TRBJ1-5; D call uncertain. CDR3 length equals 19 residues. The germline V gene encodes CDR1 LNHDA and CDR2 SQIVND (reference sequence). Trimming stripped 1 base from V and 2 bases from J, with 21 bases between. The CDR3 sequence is CASSIGGRRVSMGNQPQHF. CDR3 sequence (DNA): TGTGCCAGTAGTATAGGGGGAAGGAGGGTGAGTATGGGCAATCAGCCCCAGCATTTT.

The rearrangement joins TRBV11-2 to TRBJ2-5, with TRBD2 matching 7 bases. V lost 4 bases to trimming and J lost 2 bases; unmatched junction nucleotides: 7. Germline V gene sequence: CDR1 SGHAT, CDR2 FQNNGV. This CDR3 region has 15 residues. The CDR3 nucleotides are TGTGCCAGCAGCTCCTCCGGGGGGAGTCAAGAGACCCAGTACTTC. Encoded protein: CASSSSGGSQETQYF. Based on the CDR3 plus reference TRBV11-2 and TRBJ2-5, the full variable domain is EAGVAQSPRYKIIEKRQSVAFWCNPISGHATLYWYQQILGQGPKLLIQFQNNGVVDDSQLPKDRFSAERLKGVDSTLKIQPAKLEDSAVYLCASSSSGGSQETQYFGPGTRLLVL.

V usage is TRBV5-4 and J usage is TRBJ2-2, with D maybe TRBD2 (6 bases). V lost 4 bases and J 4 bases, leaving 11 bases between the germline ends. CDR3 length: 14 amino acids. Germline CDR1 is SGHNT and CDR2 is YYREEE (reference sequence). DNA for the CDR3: TGTGCCAGCAGCGCGGGACCCGGCACCGGGGAGCTGTTTTTT. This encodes CASSAGPGTGELFF.

In DNA, the CDR3 is TGTGCCAGCAGCTTATCGTACAGGGGGCGAGGGGAGACCCAGTACTTC. Amino acids: CASSLSYRGRGETQYF. The chain has TRBV11-2 and TRBJ2-5; 9 positions match TRBD1. This CDR3 comprises 16 residues. Germline lookup yields CDR1 SGHAT and CDR2 FQNNGV. V was clipped by 2 bases and J by 5 bases; unmatched bases: 9.

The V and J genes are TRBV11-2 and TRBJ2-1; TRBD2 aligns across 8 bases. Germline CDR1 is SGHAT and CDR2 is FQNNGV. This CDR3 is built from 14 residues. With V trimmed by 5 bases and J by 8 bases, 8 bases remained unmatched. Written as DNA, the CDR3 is TGTGCCAGCAGCCGACCGGGACTAGTCTATGAGCAGTTCTTC. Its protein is CASSRPGLVYEQFF.

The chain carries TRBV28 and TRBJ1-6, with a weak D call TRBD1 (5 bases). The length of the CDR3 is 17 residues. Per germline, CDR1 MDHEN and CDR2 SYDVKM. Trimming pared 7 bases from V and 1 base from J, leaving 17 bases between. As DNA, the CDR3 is TGTGCCAGCATTTCAGGGATTGGAAGGTCCTATAATTCACCCCTCCACTTT. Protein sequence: CASISGIGRSYNSPLHF.

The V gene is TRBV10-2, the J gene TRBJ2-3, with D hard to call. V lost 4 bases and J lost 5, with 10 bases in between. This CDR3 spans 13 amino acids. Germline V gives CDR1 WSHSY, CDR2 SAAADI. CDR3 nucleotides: TGCGCCAGCAGTGTCACTGGTCTAGATACGCAGTATTTT. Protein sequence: CASSVTGLDTQYF.

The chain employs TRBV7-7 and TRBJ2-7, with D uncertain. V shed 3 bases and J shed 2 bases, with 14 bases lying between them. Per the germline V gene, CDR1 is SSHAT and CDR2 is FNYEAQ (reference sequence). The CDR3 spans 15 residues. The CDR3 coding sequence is TGTGCCAGCAGCTTCGGTCCAGGCTCGCCCTACGAGCAGTACTTC. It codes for CASSFGPGSPYEQYF.

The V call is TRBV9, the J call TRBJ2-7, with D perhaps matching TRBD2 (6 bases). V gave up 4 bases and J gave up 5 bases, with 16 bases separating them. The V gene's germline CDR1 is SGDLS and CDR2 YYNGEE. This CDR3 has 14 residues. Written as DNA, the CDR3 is TGTGCCAGCAGCTTGGAGGGACGGGGCGACGAGCAGTACTTC. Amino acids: CASSLEGRGDEQYF. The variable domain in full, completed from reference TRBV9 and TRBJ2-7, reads DSGVTQTPKHLITATGQRVTLRCSPRSGDLSVYWYQQSLDQGLQFLIQYYNGEERAKGNILERFSAQQFPDLHSELNLSSLELGDSALYFCASSLEGRGDEQYFGPGTRLTVT.

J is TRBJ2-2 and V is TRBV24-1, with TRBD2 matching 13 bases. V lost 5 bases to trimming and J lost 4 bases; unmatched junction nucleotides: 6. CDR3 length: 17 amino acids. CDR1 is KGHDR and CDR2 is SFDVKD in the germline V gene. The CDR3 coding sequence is TGTGCCACCAGTGGCGGCGGACTAGCGGGAGTCACCGGGGAGCTGTTTTTT. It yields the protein CATSGGGLAGVTGELFF.

The CDR3 DNA is TGTGCCTGGGATGACAGGGACCACGAGCAGTACTTC. This translates into CAWDDRDHEQYF. The chain joins TRBV30 to TRBJ2-7; TRBD1 matches at 7 bases. The CDR3 has 12 amino acids. Germline trimming cut 5 bases from V and 5 bases from J; bases unmatched to any gene: 6. CDR1 is GTSNPN, CDR2 SVGIG, per germline (reference sequence).

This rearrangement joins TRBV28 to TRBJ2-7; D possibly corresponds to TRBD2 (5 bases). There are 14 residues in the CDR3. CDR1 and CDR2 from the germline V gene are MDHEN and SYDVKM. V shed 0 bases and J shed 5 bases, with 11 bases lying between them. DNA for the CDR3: TGTGCCAGCAGTTTATGGAGGGCTGGAGACGAGCAGTACTTC. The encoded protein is CASSLWRAGDEQYF.

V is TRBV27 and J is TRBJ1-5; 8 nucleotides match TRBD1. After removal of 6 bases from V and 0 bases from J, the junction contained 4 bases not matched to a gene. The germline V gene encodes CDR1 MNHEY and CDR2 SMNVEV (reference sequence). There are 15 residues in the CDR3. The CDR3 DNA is TGTGCCAGCAGGGACAGGGCGAGTAGCAATCAGCCCCAGCATTTT. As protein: CASRDRASSNQPQHF.

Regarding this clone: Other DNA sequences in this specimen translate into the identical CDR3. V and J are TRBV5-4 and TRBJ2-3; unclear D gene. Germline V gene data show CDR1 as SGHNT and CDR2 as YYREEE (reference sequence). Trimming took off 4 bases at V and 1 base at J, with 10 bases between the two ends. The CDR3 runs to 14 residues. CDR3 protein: CASSLDRGTDTQYF. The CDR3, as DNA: TGTGCCAGCAGCCTGGATCGAGGCACAGATACGCAGTATTTT.

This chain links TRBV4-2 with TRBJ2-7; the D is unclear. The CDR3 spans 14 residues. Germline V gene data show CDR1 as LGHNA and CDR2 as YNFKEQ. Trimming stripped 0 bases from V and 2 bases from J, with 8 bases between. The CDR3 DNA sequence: TGTGCCAGCAGCCAAGATGGTCCGGCCTACGAGCAGTACTTC. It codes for CASSQDGPAYEQYF.

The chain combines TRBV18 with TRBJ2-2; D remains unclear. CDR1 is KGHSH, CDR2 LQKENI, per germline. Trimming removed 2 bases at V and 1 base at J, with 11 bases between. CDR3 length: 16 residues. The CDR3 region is CASSPSPGLNTGELFF. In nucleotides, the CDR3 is TGTGCCAGCTCACCAAGTCCCGGGTTGAACACCGGGGAGCTGTTTTTT.

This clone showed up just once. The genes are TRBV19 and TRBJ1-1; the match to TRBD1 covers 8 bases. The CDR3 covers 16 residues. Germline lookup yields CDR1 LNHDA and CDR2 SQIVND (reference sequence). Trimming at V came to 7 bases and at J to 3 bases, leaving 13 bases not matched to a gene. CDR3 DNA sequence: TGTGCCAGTATTCCCGGACAGGGAAGGGGTTACACTGAAGCTTTCTTT. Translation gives CASIPGQGRGYTEAFF.

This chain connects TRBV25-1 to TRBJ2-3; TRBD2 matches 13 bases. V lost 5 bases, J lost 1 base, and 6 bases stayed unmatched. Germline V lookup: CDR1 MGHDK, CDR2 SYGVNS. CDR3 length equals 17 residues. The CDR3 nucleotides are TGTGCCAGCAGTATACGGACTAGCGGGGGAGGCACAGATACGCAGTATTTT. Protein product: CASSIRTSGGGTDTQYF.

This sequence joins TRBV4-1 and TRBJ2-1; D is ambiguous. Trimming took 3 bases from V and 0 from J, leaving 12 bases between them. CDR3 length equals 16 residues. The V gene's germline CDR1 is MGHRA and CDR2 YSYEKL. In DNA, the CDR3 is TGCGCCAGCAGCCATCGAACTCTCGGCTCCTACAATGAGCAGTTCTTC. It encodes CASSHRTLGSYNEQFF.

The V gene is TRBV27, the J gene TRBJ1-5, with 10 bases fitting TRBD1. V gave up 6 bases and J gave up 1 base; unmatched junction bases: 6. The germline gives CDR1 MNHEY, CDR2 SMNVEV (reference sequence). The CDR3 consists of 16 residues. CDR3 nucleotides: TGTGCCAGCAGACCTACGGACAGGGGGAGCAATCAGCCCCAGCATTTT. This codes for CASRPTDRGSNQPQHF.

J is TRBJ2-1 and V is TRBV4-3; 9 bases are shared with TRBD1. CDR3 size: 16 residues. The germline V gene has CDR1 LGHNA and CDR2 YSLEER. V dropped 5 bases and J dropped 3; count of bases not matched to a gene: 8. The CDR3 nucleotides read TGCGCCAGCAGCAACCGGGACAGGGATTTCTACAATGAGCAGTTCTTC. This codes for CASSNRDRDFYNEQFF.

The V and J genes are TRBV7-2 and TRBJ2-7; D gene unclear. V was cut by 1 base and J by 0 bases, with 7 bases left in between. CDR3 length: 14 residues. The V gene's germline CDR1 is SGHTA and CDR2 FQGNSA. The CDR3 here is CASSLDRYSYEQYF. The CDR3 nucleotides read TGTGCCAGCAGCTTAGACAGATACTCCTACGAGCAGTACTTC.